The source of this TCR beta chain is a study of blood T cell repertoires in COVID-19. Study-level information: From the United States, Italy and Spain came samples of acute and convalescent COVID-19.

The CDR3 totals 15 residues. Per germline, CDR1 MNHEY and CDR2 SMNVEV (reference sequence). Trimming cost V 3 bases and J 2 bases; bases outside gene matches: 5. In the authors' methods: By means of reference gene primer amplification, nucleated cell counts were estimated. Generated by immunoSEQ multiplex PCR, the TCRdb table keeps only in-frame clones and is missing some. For V, J and clone size, that table is used; D and trimming come from the DNA. The sample holds some 370,000 clones, roughly 90% seen once. Sequenced input: peripheral blood. The TCR comes from a man aged 35 to 55 with acute or convalescent COVID-19. The chain has TRBV27 and TRBJ2-3; TRBD1 matches 7 bases. Written as DNA, the CDR3 is TGTGCCAGCAGTTTGACAGGGACCGCCACAGATACGCAGTATTTT. Its translation is CASSLTGTATDTQYF.